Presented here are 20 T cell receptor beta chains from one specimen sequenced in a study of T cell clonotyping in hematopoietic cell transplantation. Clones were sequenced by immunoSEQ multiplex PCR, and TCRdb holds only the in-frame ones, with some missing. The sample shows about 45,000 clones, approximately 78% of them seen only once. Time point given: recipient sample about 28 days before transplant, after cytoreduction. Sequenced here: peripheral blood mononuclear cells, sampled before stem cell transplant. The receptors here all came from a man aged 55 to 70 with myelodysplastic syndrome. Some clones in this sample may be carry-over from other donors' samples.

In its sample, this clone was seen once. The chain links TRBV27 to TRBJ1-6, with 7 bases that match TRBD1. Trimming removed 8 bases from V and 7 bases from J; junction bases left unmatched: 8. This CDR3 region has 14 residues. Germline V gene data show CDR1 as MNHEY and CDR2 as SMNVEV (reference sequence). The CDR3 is CASRFRGDNSPLHF. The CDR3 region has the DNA TGTGCCAGCCGGTTCAGGGGGGACAATTCACCCCTCCACTTT.

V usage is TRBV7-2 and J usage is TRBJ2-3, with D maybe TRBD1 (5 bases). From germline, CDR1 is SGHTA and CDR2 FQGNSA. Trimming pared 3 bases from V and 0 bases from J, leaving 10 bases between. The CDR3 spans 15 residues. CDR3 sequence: CASSFQGSSTDTQYF. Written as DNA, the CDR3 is TGTGCCAGCAGCTTCCAGGGTTCTAGCACAGATACGCAGTATTTT.

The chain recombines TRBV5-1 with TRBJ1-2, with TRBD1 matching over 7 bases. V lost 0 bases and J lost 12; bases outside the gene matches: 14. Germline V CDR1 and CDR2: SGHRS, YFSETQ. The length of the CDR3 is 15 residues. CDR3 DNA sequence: TGCGCCAGCAGCTTGGTGTGGACAGGCCCCGAGGGGCACACCTTC. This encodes CASSLVWTGPEGHTF.

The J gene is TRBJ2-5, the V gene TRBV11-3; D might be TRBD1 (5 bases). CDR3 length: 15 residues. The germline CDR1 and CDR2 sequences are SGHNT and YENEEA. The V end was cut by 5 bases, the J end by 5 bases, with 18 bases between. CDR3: CASSLQGLSGETQYF. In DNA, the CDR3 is TGTGCCAGCAGCCTCCAGGGCCTTTCCGGGGAGACCCAGTACTTC.

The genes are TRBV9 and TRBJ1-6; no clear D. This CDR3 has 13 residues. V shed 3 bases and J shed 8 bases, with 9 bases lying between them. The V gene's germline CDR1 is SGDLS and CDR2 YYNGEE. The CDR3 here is CASSALQDSPLHF. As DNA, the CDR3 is TGTGCCAGCAGCGCTTTACAAGATTCACCCCTCCACTTT.

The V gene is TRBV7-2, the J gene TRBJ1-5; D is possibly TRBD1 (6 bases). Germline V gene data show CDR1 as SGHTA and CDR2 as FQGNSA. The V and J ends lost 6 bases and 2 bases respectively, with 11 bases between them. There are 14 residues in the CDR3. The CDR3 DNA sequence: TGTGCCAGCAGACTGGACAGTGGCAATCAGCCCCAGCATTTT. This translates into CASRLDSGNQPQHF.

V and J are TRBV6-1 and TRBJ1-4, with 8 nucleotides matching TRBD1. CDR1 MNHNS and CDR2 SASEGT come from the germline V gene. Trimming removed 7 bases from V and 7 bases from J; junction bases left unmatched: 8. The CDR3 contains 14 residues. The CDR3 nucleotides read TGTGCCAGCACCGGACAGGGATCGGCTGAAAAACTGTTTTTT. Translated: CASTGQGSAEKLFF.

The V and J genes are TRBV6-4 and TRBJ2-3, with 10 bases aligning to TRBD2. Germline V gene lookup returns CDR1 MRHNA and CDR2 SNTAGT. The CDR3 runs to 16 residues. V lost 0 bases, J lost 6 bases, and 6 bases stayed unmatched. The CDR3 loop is CASSDSSGGAYDTQYF. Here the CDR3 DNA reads TGTGCCAGCAGTGACTCGAGCGGGGGGGCGTATGATACGCAGTATTTT.

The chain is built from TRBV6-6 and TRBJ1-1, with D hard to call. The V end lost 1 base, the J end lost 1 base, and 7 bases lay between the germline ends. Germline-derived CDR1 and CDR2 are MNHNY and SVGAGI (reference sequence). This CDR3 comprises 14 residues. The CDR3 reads CASSYYTENTEAFF. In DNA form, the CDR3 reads TGTGCCAGCAGTTACTACACAGAGAACACTGAAGCTTTCTTT.

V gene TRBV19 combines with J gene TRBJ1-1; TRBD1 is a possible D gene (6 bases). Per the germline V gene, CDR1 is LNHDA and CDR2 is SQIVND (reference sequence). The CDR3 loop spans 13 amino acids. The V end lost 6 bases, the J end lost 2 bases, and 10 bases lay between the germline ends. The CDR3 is CASSGQLNTEAFF. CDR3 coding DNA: TGTGCCAGTAGCGGACAGCTAAACACTGAAGCTTTCTTT.

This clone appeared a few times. Here the CDR3 DNA reads TGTGCCATCAGTGGACGGTTGAGCGCTGAAGCTTTCTTT. Its protein is CAISGRLSAEAFF. The V and J genes are TRBV10-3 and TRBJ1-1; D ambiguous. Germline values: CDR1 ENHRY, CDR2 SYGVKD. The CDR3 has 13 residues. Trimming stripped 4 bases from V and 6 bases from J, with 12 bases between.

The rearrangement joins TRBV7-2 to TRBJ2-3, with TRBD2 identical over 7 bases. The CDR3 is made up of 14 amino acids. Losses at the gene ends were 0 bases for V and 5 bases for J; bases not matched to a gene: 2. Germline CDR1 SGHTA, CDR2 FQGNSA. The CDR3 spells CASSLAGGLDTQYF. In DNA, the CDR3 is TGTGCCAGCAGCTTAGCGGGGGGGTTAGATACGCAGTATTTT. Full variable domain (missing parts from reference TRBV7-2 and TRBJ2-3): GAGVSQSPSNKVTEKGKDVELRCDPISGHTALYWYRQSLGQGLEFLIYFQGNSAPDKSGLPSDRFSAERTGGSVSTLTIQRTQQEDSAVYLCASSLAGGLDTQYFGPGTRLTVL.

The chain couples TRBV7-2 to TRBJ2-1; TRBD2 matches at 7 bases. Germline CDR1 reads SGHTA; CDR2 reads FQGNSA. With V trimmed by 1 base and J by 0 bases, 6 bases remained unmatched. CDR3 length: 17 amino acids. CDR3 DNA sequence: TGTGCCAGCAGCTTAGGGGGGGGTTTCGGCTCCTACAATGAGCAGTTCTTC. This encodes CASSLGGGFGSYNEQFF.

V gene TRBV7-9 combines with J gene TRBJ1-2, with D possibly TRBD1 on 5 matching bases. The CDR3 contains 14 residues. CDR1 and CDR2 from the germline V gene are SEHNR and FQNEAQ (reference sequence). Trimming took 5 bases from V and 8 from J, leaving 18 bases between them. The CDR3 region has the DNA TGTGCCAGCAGCCCAACCAACATCCAGGGAGGCTACACCTTC. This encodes CASSPTNIQGGYTF.

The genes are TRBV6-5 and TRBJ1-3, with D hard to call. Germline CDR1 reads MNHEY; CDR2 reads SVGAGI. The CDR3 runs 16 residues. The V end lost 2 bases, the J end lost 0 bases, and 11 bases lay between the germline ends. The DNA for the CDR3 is TGTGCCAGCAGTTACGCGGCAGGCATCTCTGGAAACACCATATATTTT. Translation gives CASSYAAGISGNTIYF.

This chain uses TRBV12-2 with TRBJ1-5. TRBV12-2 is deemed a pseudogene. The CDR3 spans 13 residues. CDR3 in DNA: TGTGCAAGCAAAGTAACCAGCAATCAGCCCCAGCATTTT. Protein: CASKVTSNQPQHF.

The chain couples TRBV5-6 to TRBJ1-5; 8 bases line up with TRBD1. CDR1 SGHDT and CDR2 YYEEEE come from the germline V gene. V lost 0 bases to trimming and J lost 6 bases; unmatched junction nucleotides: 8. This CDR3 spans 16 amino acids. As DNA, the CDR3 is TGTGCCAGCAGCTTGGGGACAGGGAGGTCGGGTCAGCCCCAGCATTTT. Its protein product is CASSLGTGRSGQPQHF.

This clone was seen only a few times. The CDR3, as DNA: TGTGCCAGCAGTTACGCCCTCCAACCGAAAAATGAAAAACTGTTTTTT. Protein: CASSYALQPKNEKLFF. This chain links TRBV6-5 with TRBJ1-4, with D unclear. CDR1 and CDR2 (germline): MNHEY, SVGAGI. Trimming took 2 bases from V and 5 from J, leaving 15 bases between them. The CDR3 has 16 amino acids.

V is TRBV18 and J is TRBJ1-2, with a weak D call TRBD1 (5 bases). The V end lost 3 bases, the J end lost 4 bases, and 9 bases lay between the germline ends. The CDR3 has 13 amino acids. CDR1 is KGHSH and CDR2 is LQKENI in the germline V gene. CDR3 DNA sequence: TGTGCCAGCTCACCCGCAGGGACCTATGGCTACACCTTC. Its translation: CASSPAGTYGYTF.

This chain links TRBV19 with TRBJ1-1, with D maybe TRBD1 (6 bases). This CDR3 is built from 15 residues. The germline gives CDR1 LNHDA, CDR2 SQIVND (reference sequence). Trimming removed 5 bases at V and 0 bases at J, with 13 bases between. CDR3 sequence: CASSQAGVMNTEAFF. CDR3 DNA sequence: TGTGCCAGTAGTCAGGCAGGGGTCATGAACACTGAAGCTTTCTTT.